This T cell receptor beta chain was identified during a study of immune characterization of retroperitoneal liposarcoma. This clonotype was observed a handful of times. TCRdb re-called the PCR reads with MiXCR, one entry per CDR3 protein. Of 8,500 to 14,000 distinct CDR3 sequences listed, 22% were seen once; the top ten hold more than 8.5%. Germline CDR1 and CDR2: SGHVS and FQNEAQ. With 0 bases removed from V and 2 bases from J, the gap between germline ends came to 7 bases. The CDR3 has 14 residues. The specimen sequenced was blood. The receptor comes from a female donor with retroperitoneal liposarcoma. The chain links TRBV7-8 to TRBJ1-2; maybe TRBD1 (5 bases). Here the CDR3 reads CASSLASGNYGYTF. In nucleotides, the CDR3 is TGTGCCAGCAGCTTAGCCTCAGGGAACTATGGCTACACCTTC.